A selection of T cell receptor beta chains follows, all from one sample in a study of CD8+ T cells in alopecia areata. The assay was immunoSEQ multiplex PCR, and TCRdb's table has in-frame clones only and misses some. The sample consists of under 250,000 clones, approximately 70% of them appearing once. Sequenced material: CD4+ T cells sorted from blood, taken around week 42, from a patient treated with tofacitinib. The receptors here all came from a human donor with alopecia areata. The CDR3 runs from the conserved cysteine through the conserved F or W. A D gene is named only where the DNA matches it firmly. Part of the rows lack a size; the others show once, few, many or a class for expanded clones.

15 | TRBJ1-1 | once | TRBV4-2 | - | TGTGCCAGCAGCCAAGAAGGGTTAATGAACACTGAAGCTTTCTTT | CASSQEGLMNTEAFF
14 | TRBJ2-7 | once | TRBV5-1 | - | TGCGCCAGCAGCTTGGTGACGGACTCCTACGAGCAGTACTTC | CASSLVTDSYEQYF
15 | TRBJ1-1 | - | TRBV29-1 | - | TGCAGCGTTGGGGGACGGGTGGGAATGAACACTGAAGCTTTCTTT | CSVGGRVGMNTEAFF
16 | TRBJ2-5 | - | TRBV25-1 | TRBD2 | TGTGCCAGCCGAGGACTAGCGGGCTTGGCAGGAGAGACCCAGTACTTC | CASRGLAGLAGETQYF
15 | TRBJ1-1 | - | TRBV4-3 | TRBD1 | TGCGCCAGCAGCCAGCAGGACAGGGTGGACGCTGAAGCTTTCTTT | CASSQQDRVDAEAFF
14 | TRBJ2-3 | once | TRBV28 | - | TGTGCCAGCAACCCCAGTATATACACAGATACGCAGTATTTT | CASNPSIYTDTQYF
15 | TRBJ1-2 | - | TRBV11-2 | - | TGTGCCAGCAGCCCTCCCGGGGAATGGAACTATGGCTACACCTTC | CASSPPGEWNYGYTF
15 | TRBJ1-5 | - | TRBV29-1 | - | TGCAGCGTTGGAGAAAGTTTTTCGAGCAATCAGCCCCAGCATTTT | CSVGESFSSNQPQHF
16 | TRBJ2-3 | - | TRBV5-1 | - | TGCGCCAGCAGCTCGGGAATCGGGCAGGGGACAGATACGCAGTATTTT | CASSSGIGQGTDTQYF
13 | TRBJ1-1 | few | TRBV6-5 | - | TGTGCCAGCATGGGCAGGATGAACACTGAAGCTTTCTTT | CASMGRMNTEAFF
14 | TRBJ1-1 | - | TRBV19 | - | TGTGCCAGTAGTATTAAAAAGTCGGCGGGCGAAGCTTTCTTT | CASSIKKSAGEAFF
14 | TRBJ2-7 | many | TRBV10-3 | TRBD2 | TGTGCCATCAGTGATGCGGGGGGTACCTACGAGCAGTACTTC | CAISDAGGTYEQYF
15 | TRBJ1-1 | - | TRBV6-5 | - | TGTGCCAGCAGTTACTCGAACCGAGTAAACACTGAAGCTTTCTTT | CASSYSNRVNTEAFF
12 | TRBJ1-1 | - | TRBV7-2 | - | TGTGCCAGCAGCTTATTCAATTTGCGAGCTTTCTTT | CASSLFNLRAFF
15 | TRBJ1-1 | - | TRBV30 | TRBD1 | TGTGCCTGGAGTGCCCGGATGACAGGGACCCCTGAAGCTTTCTTT | CAWSARMTGTPEAFF
14 | TRBJ2-5 | few | TRBV5-1 | - | TGCGCCAGCAGCTTGGCTTCGTACCAAGAGACCCAGTACTTC | CASSLASYQETQYF
15 | TRBJ2-2 | once | TRBV7-3 | - | TGTGCCAGCAGCTTACGGTCAGGGACCAACGGGGAGCTGTTTTTT | CASSLRSGTNGELFF
15 | TRBJ2-1 | - | TRBV5-1 | TRBD2 | TGCGCCAGCAGCCAGCTAGCGGGGGTATACAATGAGCAGTTCTTC | CASSQLAGVYNEQFF
15 | TRBJ2-3 | once | TRBV27 | - | TGTGCCAGCAGTTCGAGTATCATTCGTCGGAATAGGCAGTATTTT | CASSSSIIRRNRQYF
14 | TRBJ1-2 | once | TRBV5-6 | - | TGTGCCAGCAGCTTGATAGGGGATGTCGGTGGCTACACCTTC | CASSLIGDVGGYTF
13 | TRBJ1-1 | few | TRBV7-2 | - | TGTGCCAGCAGCCTGAGGGGGGGCCCCGAAGCTTTCTTT | CASSLRGGPEAFF
12 | TRBJ1-2 | few | TRBV28 | - | TGTGCCAGCAGACAAGCAGGCTATGGCTACACCTTC | CASRQAGYGYTF
14 | TRBJ1-2 | - | TRBV7-2 | TRBD1 | TGTGCCAGCAGCCGACAGGGGGTTGACTATGGCTACACCTTC | CASSRQGVDYGYTF
15 | TRBJ1-5 | - | TRBV7-9 | - | TGTGCCAGCAGCTTTGGGGGGCTGGGCAATCAGCCCCAGCATTTT | CASSFGGLGNQPQHF
14 | TRBJ2-1 | - | TRBV29-1 | TRBD1 | TGCAGCGTTGGTAGCAGGGGGTCGTACAATGAGCAGTTCTTC | CSVGSRGSYNEQFF
13 | TRBJ1-5 | - | TRBV28 | - | TGTGCCAGCAGTGAAACCGACGATCAGCCCCAGCATTTT | CASSETDDQPQHF
13 | TRBJ1-2 | - | TRBV5-1 | TRBD1 | TGCGCCAGCAGCTGGGACAGGGCGGATGGCTACACCTTC | CASSWDRADGYTF
14 | TRBJ2-5 | - | TRBV10-3 | - | TGTGCCATCAGTGGGCCGGGAGTGCAAGAGACCCAGTACTTC | CAISGPGVQETQYF
15 | TRBJ1-1 | - | TRBV19 | - | TGTGCCAGTAGTATCCGGGGTGCTATGAACACTGAAGCTTTCTTT | CASSIRGAMNTEAFF
14 | TRBJ1-6 | - | TRBV30 | - | TGTGCCTGGAGTCCGGGGGCCGATAATTCACCCCTCCACTTT | CAWSPGADNSPLHF
17 | TRBJ2-1 | - | TRBV2 | - | TGTGCCAGCAGTGAAGTACTGAGGGGGGGGAGCTACAATGAGCAGTTCTTC | CASSEVLRGGSYNEQFF
14 | TRBJ2-1 | few | TRBV14 | TRBD1 | TGTGCCAGCAGCCAGAAGCTACAGGGGAGTGAGCAGTTCTTC | CASSQKLQGSEQFF
13 | TRBJ1-2 | - | TRBV6-5 | TRBD1 | TGTGCCAGCTTGGAGGGGGCGGGTTATGGCTACACCTTC | CASLEGAGYGYTF
16 | TRBJ1-5 | - | TRBV15 | - | TGTGCCACCAGCAGGCTGAACAGATATAGCAATCAGCCCCAGCATTTT | CATSRLNRYSNQPQHF
14 | TRBJ1-2 | - | TRBV6-5 | - | TGTGCCAGCAGCGAGTGGGGGGGCCGATATGGCTACACCTTC | CASSEWGGRYGYTF
15 | TRBJ1-1 | - | TRBV7-2 | - | TGTGCCAGCAGCTTAGGGACAGTTATGAACACTGAAGCTTTCTTT | CASSLGTVMNTEAFF
14 | TRBJ2-3 | once | TRBV7-3 | TRBD2 | TGTGCCAGCAGCCCAGGGACTAGTGCAGATACGCAGTATTTT | CASSPGTSADTQYF
16 | TRBJ2-2 | - | TRBV7-9 | TRBD1 | TGTGCCAGCAGCCTGAGACAGGGGGTACTTACCGGGGAGCTGTTTTTT | CASSLRQGVLTGELFF
13 | TRBJ2-5 | - | TRBV30 | TRBD2 | TGTGCCTGGCGGGGGGACTATCAAGGGACCCAGTACTTC | CAWRGDYQGTQYF
14 | TRBJ1-5 | - | TRBV25-1 | - | TGTGCCAGCAGTGATGACACCTTCAATCAGCCCCAGCATTTT | CASSDDTFNQPQHF
17 | TRBJ2-1 | - | TRBV11-3 | TRBD2 | TGTGCCAGCAGCAGAGGGACTAGCCCGGGGATATACAATGAGCAGTTCTTC | CASSRGTSPGIYNEQFF
15 | TRBJ2-2 | - | TRBV7-2 | - | TGTGCCAGCAGCTTGAGAGGGGGGATCACCGGGGAGCTGTTTTTT | CASSLRGGITGELFF